This is a list of T cell receptor beta chains from one sample in a study of memory CD8 T cells in hepatitis C reinfection. Assay used: immunoSEQ multiplex PCR; TCRdb lists only in-frame clones, some missing. The sample holds around 45,000 clones, roughly 90% seen once. Sequences were obtained from naive CD8+ T cells sorted from blood. Receptors were obtained from a man aged 18 to 30 with hepatitis C virus infection. Each CDR3 is given with its conserved first and last residue.

v_gene	j_gene	CDR3aa
TRBV7-9	TRBJ1-4	CASSLWGPEGEKLFF
TRBV5-1	TRBJ2-7	CASSFAQGYEQYF
TRBV5-6	TRBJ1-5	CASSLDPGYNQPQHF
TRBV7-2	TRBJ2-7	CASSLANSGSYEQYF
TRBV5-5	TRBJ2-3	CASSLEAGGTTDTQYF
TRBV29-1	TRBJ2-2	CSVETSGTGELFF
TRBV28	TRBJ1-2	CASSPLSSRTDLDYGYTF
TRBV4-1	TRBJ2-3	CASSPRAGTSADTQYF
TRBV5-1	TRBJ2-3	CASSPKDGTSTDTQYF
TRBV4-1	TRBJ2-2	CASSQMGQGAVGELFF
TRBV29-1	TRBJ2-7	CSVETGTGGYEQYF
TRBV28	TRBJ2-1	CASLPEGNEQFF
TRBV29-1	TRBJ2-1	CSVSSNSRNEQFF
TRBV28	TRBJ2-5	CASSRDSETQYF
TRBV27	TRBJ1-2	CASSQGFANYGYTF
TRBV7-6	TRBJ2-1	CASSAGQEQFF
TRBV13	TRBJ2-5	CASSPWTSGSETQYF
TRBV19	TRBJ2-1	CASSIDNHNEQFF
TRBV10-3	NA	CATWGGGLTGSYEQYF
TRBV7-3	TRBJ2-7	CASSLDSSGSYEQYF
TRBV19	TRBJ2-2	CASKGENTGELFF
TRBV7-2	TRBJ2-3	CASSPRTGRGGDTQYF
TRBV29-1	TRBJ2-1	CSVEDQRNQYNEQFF
TRBV4-1	TRBJ1-1	CASSQDRSISGAEAFF
TRBV29-1	TRBJ2-7	CSVEENRVSSYEQYF
TRBV5-1	TRBJ1-1	CASSFGRGRTEAFF
TRBV10-3	TRBJ2-3	CAIAAGVATDTQYF
TRBV11-3	TRBJ2-1	CASSPTPGQGFGEQFF
TRBV5-5	TRBJ1-5	CASSRGSGLYDQPQHF
TRBV4-1	TRBJ2-1	CASSQDHLVEGVSYNEQFF
TRBV11-2	TRBJ2-7	CASSLTGGEQYF
TRBV27	TRBJ2-1	CASSLLPGGNEQFF
TRBV10-1	TRBJ2-7	CATRYEQGSEQYF
TRBV10-2	TRBJ2-3	CASSESLAGDTDTQYF
TRBV4-1	TRBJ1-2	CASSQFGTGGNYGYTF
TRBV6-5	TRBJ2-3	CASSPRTKGDTQYF
TRBV7-6	TRBJ2-2	CASSPWEGANTGELFF
TRBV27	TRBJ2-3	CASSWLAGGKDTQYF
TRBV2	TRBJ2-4	CASSDSEGNIQYF
TRBV10-2	TRBJ2-3	CASSDPVPLAAGTDTQYF
TRBV2	TRBJ2-1	CASGGERDRGVNEQFF
TRBV28	TRBJ2-4	CASRKFGTGTNIQYF
TRBV7-2	TRBJ1-1	CASSPDSGGEAFF
TRBV12-5	TRBJ1-2	CASGPPGQNYGYTF
TRBV7-9	TRBJ1-1	CASSFQGEAEAFF
TRBV6-1	TRBJ1-5	CASSLGGQPNQPQHF
TRBV6-5	TRBJ1-4	CASSSPRKGANEKLFF
TRBV27	TRBJ1-2	CASSPTPPPNYGYTF